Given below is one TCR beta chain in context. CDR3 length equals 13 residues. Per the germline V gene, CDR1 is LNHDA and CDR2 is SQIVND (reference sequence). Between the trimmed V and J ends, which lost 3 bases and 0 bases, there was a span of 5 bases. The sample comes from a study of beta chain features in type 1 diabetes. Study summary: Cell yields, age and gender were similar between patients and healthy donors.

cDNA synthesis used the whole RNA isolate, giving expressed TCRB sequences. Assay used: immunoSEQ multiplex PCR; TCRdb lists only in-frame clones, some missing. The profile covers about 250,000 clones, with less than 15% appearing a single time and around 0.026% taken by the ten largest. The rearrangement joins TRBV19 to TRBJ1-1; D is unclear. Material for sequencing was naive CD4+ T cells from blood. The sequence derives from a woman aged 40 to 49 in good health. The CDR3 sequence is CASSIVMNTEAFF. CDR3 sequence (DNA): TGTGCCAGTAGTATTGTAATGAACACTGAAGCTTTCTTT.